This TCR beta chain was retrieved from a study of T cell changes during pregnancy in multiple sclerosis. CDR1 and CDR2 from the germline V gene are SGHRS and YFSETQ. V gave up 2 bases and J gave up 4 bases; unmatched junction bases: 15. The CDR3 length is 17 residues. Remarks on this clone: Other DNA variants within this sample encode the same CDR3.

The data were produced by immunoSEQ multiplex PCR, yet TCRdb's version contains in-frame clones alone and is incomplete. Altogether more than 95,000 clones are present, approximately 93% being singletons, with the ten largest covering almost 1%. This chain links TRBV5-1 with TRBJ2-7, with 7 positions matching TRBD1. The TCR was taken from a female donor with multiple sclerosis, enrolled in a pregnancy study. Sequences were derived from peripheral blood, sampled after pregnancy. CDR3 sequence: CASSFLFQDRERYEQYF. In DNA form, the CDR3 reads TGCGCCAGCAGCTTTCTCTTCCAAGACAGGGAAAGGTACGAGCAGTACTTC.